Given below is one TCR beta chain in context. The data are from a study of blood T cell repertoires in COVID-19. Study information: The samples span acute and convalescent COVID-19 from the United States, Italy and Spain. Sample material is recorded as cDNA or gDNA derived from T cells, B-cell-depleted T cells, or PBMCs.

The V gene end was trimmed by 2 bases and the J gene end by 0 bases; junction bases not matched to a gene: 2. CDR1 and CDR2 (germline): MNHNS, SASEGT. This CDR3 spans 15 amino acids. Original handling: Using reference gene primer amplification, nucleated cell counts were estimated. Profiled with immunoSEQ multiplex PCR; TCRdb holds only in-frame clones, not every one. For V, J and clone size, that table is used; D and trimming come from the DNA. This table has 300,000 or so clones, approximately 88% appearing once. This clonotype was obtained from a man aged 18-30 years who had recovered from COVID-19. The chain has TRBV6-1 and TRBJ1-1; TRBD1 aligns across 8 bases. The specimen sequenced was peripheral blood. In DNA form, the CDR3 reads TGTGCCAGCAGTGAAAGGACAGGGCTGAACACTGAAGCTTTCTTT. Translating it yields CASSERTGLNTEAFF.